What follows are 10 T cell receptor beta chains derived from one specimen sequenced in a study of T cells in Graves' hyperthyroidism and ophthalmopathy. There were TCR beta CDR3 regions amplified from RNA transcripts. With the HTBI primer set, the TCR CDR3 went through a first round of RT-PCR. One entry per CDR3 protein results from TCRdb running MiXCR on the multiplex PCR reads. The data show about 250,000 distinct CDR3 sequences, approximately 25% seen once. Sequenced material: blood. Receptors originate from a woman between 35 and 50 years old with Graves' ophthalmopathy.

This clonotype occurred many times. The rearrangement links TRBV18 to TRBJ2-5; D may match TRBD1 or TRBD2 (5 bases each). Germline-derived CDR1 and CDR2 are KGHSH and LQKENI. The V gene lost 3 bases and the J gene lost 2 bases, with 7 bases spanning the gap. The CDR3 loop spans 13 amino acids. CDR3 residues: CASSPWGQETQYF. CDR3 nucleotides: TGTGCCAGCTCACCGTGGGGGCAAGAGACCCAGTACTTC.

This clonotype was observed at least ten times. The genes are TRBV10-3 and TRBJ1-2, with 8 nucleotides matching TRBD1. The CDR3 extends over 13 amino acids. V dropped 5 bases and J dropped 5; count of bases not matched to a gene: 4. Germline V gene lookup returns CDR1 ENHRY and CDR2 SYGVKD. As DNA, the CDR3 is TGTGCCATCAGTCCAGGGGGCGCATATGGCTACACCTTC. Encoded protein: CAISPGGAYGYTF.

This clonotype was observed many times. Sequence at one end of the junction differs from germline and may be a read error. The chain couples TRBV7-7 to TRBJ2-5; 10 bases are shared with TRBD2. CDR1 and CDR2 (germline): SSHAT, FNYEAQ (reference sequence). There are 15 residues in the CDR3. CDR3 DNA sequence: TGTGCTAGCAGCTTACAAGCGGGAGGGCAAGAGACCCAGTACTTC. Encoded protein: CASSLQAGGQETQYF.

In this sample, this clonotype turned up a few times. V and J are TRBV19 and TRBJ1-5, with no clear D. The CDR3 sequence is 14 residues long. Germline values: CDR1 LNHDA, CDR2 SQIVND (reference sequence). V was clipped by 5 bases and J by 7 bases, with 15 bases between them. CDR3 protein: CASSLKPGAQPQHF. In DNA, the CDR3 is TGTGCCAGTAGTTTAAAGCCAGGAGCCCAGCCCCAGCATTTT.

This CDR3 reads CASSQERLAGGRAQYF. For the CDR3, the DNA is TGCGCCAGCAGCCAAGAAAGGCTAGCGGGAGGGAGGGCCCAGTACTTC. The chain recombines TRBV4-1 with TRBJ2-5, with 12 bases lining up with TRBD2. Looked up from germline, CDR1 is MGHRA and CDR2 is YSYEKL. The CDR3 spans 16 residues. Losses at the gene ends were 0 bases for V and 9 bases for J; bases not matched to a gene: 8.

The chain joins TRBV7-8 to TRBJ2-2; D is possibly TRBD2 (5 bases). V shed 6 bases and J shed 3 bases, with 14 bases lying between them. CDR1 is SGHVS, CDR2 FQNEAQ, per germline. The CDR3 has 15 amino acids. For the CDR3, the DNA is TGTGCCAGCAGACCAAGCGGAGGTTACACCGGGGAGCTGTTTTTT. This codes for CASRPSGGYTGELFF.

Many counts were recorded for this clonotype. The chain has TRBV12-3 or TRBV12-4 and TRBJ2-2; 8 nucleotides align to TRBD2. This CDR3 has 14 amino acids. With V trimmed by 10 bases and J by 2 bases, 6 bases remained unmatched. The CDR3 loop reads CATLAGLNTGELFF. The CDR3 DNA reads as TGTGCCACATTAGCGGGACTCAACACCGGGGAGCTGTTTTTT.

This clonotype was seen many times. The chain combines TRBV9 with TRBJ1-2; D is uncertain. The CDR3 has 15 residues. With 4 bases removed from V and 0 bases from J, the gap between germline ends came to 13 bases. The germline CDR1 and CDR2 sequences are SGDLS and YYNGEE. In nucleotides, the CDR3 is TGTGCCAGCAGCATTCGGACGGATCCTAACTATGGCTACACCTTC. Amino acids: CASSIRTDPNYGYTF.

This clonotype was detected ten times or more. The V gene is TRBV10-3, the J gene TRBJ1-5; D not resolved. Germline CDR1 ENHRY, CDR2 SYGVKD. V lost 0 bases and J 2 bases, leaving 11 bases between the germline ends. CDR3 length equals 16 residues. CDR3 in DNA: TGTGCCATCAGTGAGTCGGGAGGACGAGGCAATCAGCCCCAGCATTTT. Protein sequence: CAISESGGRGNQPQHF.

Ten or more counts support this clonotype. The chain recombines TRBV19 with TRBJ1-1, with D unclear. The CDR3 runs to 14 residues. Germline V CDR1 and CDR2: LNHDA, SQIVND (reference sequence). V lost 4 bases to trimming and J lost 0 bases, with 9 bases between them. For the CDR3, the DNA is TGTGCCAGTAGTAAGTCGGAAGTGAACACTGAAGCTTTCTTT. As protein: CASSKSEVNTEAFF.